Shown below are 8 T cell receptor beta chains from a single sample sequenced in a study of identical twins. TCRdb used MiXCR to reprocess the 5' RACE reads, holding one entry per CDR3 protein. The sample consists of some 500,000 distinct CDR3 sequences, approximately 15% of them appearing once. These records were also assigned to another study, of yellow fever vaccine responses in identical twins.

The sequenced sample consisted of CD4+ T cells sorted from blood. These receptors all stem from a woman aged 18-35 years in good health.

This clonotype appeared a few times. The chain joins TRBV7-9 to TRBJ2-7; TRBD2 aligns across 8 bases. There are 15 residues in the CDR3. Germline CDR1 SEHNR, CDR2 FQNEAQ (reference sequence). J was trimmed by 6 bases and V by 4 bases; bases with no gene match: 11. CDR3 coding DNA: TGTGCCAGCAGCTCGCTTGGGCTAGCGGGTGGCGAGCAGTACTTC. This gives the protein CASSSLGLAGGEQYF.

The table lists this clonotype with a few counts. The rearrangement joins TRBV27 to TRBJ2-2, with 8 bases aligning to TRBD1. The CDR3 length is 15 residues. CDR1 and CDR2 (germline): MNHEY, SMNVEV (reference sequence). V gave up 4 bases and J gave up 7 bases; unmatched junction bases: 8. CDR3 nucleotide sequence: TGTGCCAGCAGTTCCAGGGGGCATAGGCACGGGGAGCTGTTTTTT. Amino acid sequence: CASSSRGHRHGELFF.

The chain is built from TRBV20-1 and TRBJ2-3; the D is unclear. Germline CDR1 DFQATT, CDR2 SNEGSKA (reference sequence). Trimming left V 1 base short and J 2 bases short, with 10 bases between. CDR3 size: 14 residues. CDR3 coding DNA: TGCAGTGCTAGAGGCCGGACCGCCACAGATACGCAGTATTTT. Its protein is CSARGRTATDTQYF.

The chain recombines TRBV7-6 with TRBJ2-1; D assignment may be TRBD1 or TRBD2 (6 bases each). The V and J ends lost 5 bases and 0 bases respectively, with 14 bases between them. CDR1 SGHVS and CDR2 FNYEAQ come from the germline V gene. This CDR3 spans 16 amino acids. CDR3 DNA: TGTGCCAGCAGCGCGGTTGGGGGGCTCTCCTACAATGAGCAGTTCTTC. Protein sequence: CASSAVGGLSYNEQFF.

Only a few counts were recorded for this clonotype. The chain links TRBV20-1 to TRBJ2-1; TRBD1 might be the D (5 bases). Germline assignment: CDR1 DFQATT and CDR2 SNEGSKA (reference sequence). CDR3 size: 12 residues. V was clipped by 4 bases and J by 8 bases, with 12 bases between them. CDR3 DNA: TGCAGTGCTATCAATTGGGGCGATGAGCAGTTCTTC. It translates to CSAINWGDEQFF.

The chain carries TRBV6-5 and TRBJ1-1, with 9 bases that match TRBD1. The germline gives CDR1 MNHEY, CDR2 SVGAGI. Trimming took 2 bases from V and 4 from J; bases not matched to a gene: 5. CDR3 length: 15 residues. The CDR3 spells CASSYGTGRRTEAFF. The CDR3 DNA follows: TGTGCCAGCAGTTACGGGACAGGGAGACGCACTGAAGCTTTCTTT.

This clonotype was seen a few times. The chain has TRBV5-1 and TRBJ1-1; weak D call: TRBD1 (5 bases). The CDR3 loop spans 15 amino acids. Germline values: CDR1 SGHRS, CDR2 YFSETQ. Between the trimmed V and J ends, which lost 5 bases and 4 bases, there was a span of 18 bases. CDR3 bases: TGCGCCAGCAGGGGGACCGCGGTATCGGGCACTGAAGCTTTCTTT. Amino acids: CASRGTAVSGTEAFF.

The sample holds a few counts of this clonotype. The chain carries TRBV2 and TRBJ2-7, with 8 bases lining up with TRBD2. Germline V gives CDR1 SNHLY, CDR2 FYNNEI. The CDR3 has 16 amino acids. The ends lost 5 bases at V and 2 bases at J; junction bases unmatched: 11. As DNA, the CDR3 is TGTGCCAGCAGTCGAAGCGGGGGCTTCGGGACCTACGAGCAGTACTTC. Translated: CASSRSGGFGTYEQYF. Combining the CDR3 with reference TRBV2 and TRBJ2-7 gives the whole variable domain EPEVTQTPSHQVTQMGQEVILRCVPISNHLYFYWYRQILGQKVEFLVSFYNNEISEKSEIFDDQFSVERPDGSNFTLKIRSTKLEDSAMYFCASSRSGGFGTYEQYFGPGTRLTVT.